The clone carrying this T cell receptor beta chain was observed a few times. Its antigen is still unknown. The source of the sample is a study of CD8+ T cells in alopecia areata. About the research overall: Patients received oral tofacitinib, 5 to 10 mg twice daily, for moderate-to-severe alopecia areata.

RNA was extracted and reverse transcribed into cDNA as the sequencing template. Assay: immunoSEQ multiplex PCR; the TCRdb copy retains only in-frame clones and omits some. The table shows a few hundred thousand clones, with roughly two fifths occurring only once. The CDR3 sequence is 16 residues long. The germline CDR1 and CDR2 sequences are SGHDT and YYEEEE. The ends lost 1 base at V and 0 bases at J; junction bases unmatched: 6. Indicated treatment: oral pan-JAK inhibitor, 5-10 mg twice daily. Those with alopecia areata gave lesional scalp punch biopsies and peripheral blood. Study-wide points: Significant decreases in scalp clonality and expanded CD8+ clones followed tofacitinib treatment. Many expanded lesional clones persisted during tofacitinib (in both scalp and blood).

V is TRBV5-6 and J is TRBJ2-5, with 7 positions matching TRBD2. The sequence came from a human donor with alopecia areata. Sequences were derived from CD4+ T cells sorted from blood, sampled at roughly week 30, from a patient treated with tofacitinib. The CDR3, as DNA: TGTGCCAGCAGCTTGTTCGGGAGCGGGGACCAAGAGACCCAGTACTTC. Translated: CASSLFGSGDQETQYF.